This TCR beta chain originates from a study of cytomegalovirus exposure and HLA in healthy donors. Study-wide findings and caveats: Sequencing artifact likely explains a cluster of highly shared sequence variants. Across HLA loci, a later analysis found differing TCR association rates, with DRB1 most and HLA-C fewest.

This CDR3 spans 15 amino acids. V gave up 0 bases and J gave up 1 base, with 10 bases separating them. CDR1 is SGHDT, CDR2 YYEEEE, per germline. About this clone: What it recognizes is unknown.

The PCR made use of 60 Vbeta and 13 Jbeta primers. Measured with immunoSEQ multiplex PCR; TCRdb has only the in-frame clones, and not every one. The sample includes about 160,000 clones, around four fifths of them seen just once. The chain uses TRBV5-6 and TRBJ1-1; D is unresolved. This TCR came from a woman in her forties or fifties in good health and CMV-seronegative. The sample taken for sequencing was PBMCs. DNA of the CDR3: TGTGCCAGCAGCTTGGACAGAGTAAAGAACACTGAAGCTTTCTTT. Translated, it gives CASSLDRVKNTEAFF.